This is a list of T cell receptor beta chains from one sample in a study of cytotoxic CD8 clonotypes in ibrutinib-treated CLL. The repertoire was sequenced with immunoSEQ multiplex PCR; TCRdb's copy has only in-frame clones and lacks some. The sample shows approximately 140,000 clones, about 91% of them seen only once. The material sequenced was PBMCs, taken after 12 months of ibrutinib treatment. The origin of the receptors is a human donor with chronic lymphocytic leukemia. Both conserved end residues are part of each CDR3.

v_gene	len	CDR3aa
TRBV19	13	CASSSRNALPMFF
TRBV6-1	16	CASSELAGSLKETQYF
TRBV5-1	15	CASSPTSGRAYEQYF
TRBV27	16	CASSFGFSAGAYEQYF
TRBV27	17	CASSLLHSGRPTDTQYF
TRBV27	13	CASSLNRAYEQYF
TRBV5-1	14	CASSLGETTDTQYF
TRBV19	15	CASRLTSGSQETQYF
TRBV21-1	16	CASSTGRSQIYNEQFF
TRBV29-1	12	CSVRLAGDTQYF
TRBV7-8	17	CASSFPLAEGLGYEQYF
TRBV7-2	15	CASSFKGAPGNTIYF
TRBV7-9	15	CASSLAAGTSFEQYF
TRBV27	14	CASSINRGNQPQHF
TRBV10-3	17	CAISEDTGALSGNTIYF
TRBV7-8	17	CASSPGTSGIGGYEQYF
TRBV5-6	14	CASSRSWNTGELFF
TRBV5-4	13	CASSSGGTDTQYF
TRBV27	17	CASSRPVSGRAAGELFF
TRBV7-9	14	CASSPPRLVGKLFF
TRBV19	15	CASSSLTGESYGYTF
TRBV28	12	CASSLYSREQYF
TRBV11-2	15	CASSPVASGTDTQYF
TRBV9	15	CASSVGLRAGGEQFF
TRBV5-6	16	CASSLQLGQGRETQYF
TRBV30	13	CAWETSTSSEQYF
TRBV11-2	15	CASSPRGKREYEQYF
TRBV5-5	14	CASSIQGGNTEAFF
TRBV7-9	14	CASSLFVASGEQYF
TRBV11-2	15	CASSFRLAGRNEQFF
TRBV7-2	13	CASSFTEAGEQYF
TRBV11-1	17	CASSTRPLAFGKDTQYF
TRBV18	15	CASSPIEGIIEKLFF
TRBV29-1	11	CSVDGQGAIYF
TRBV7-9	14	CASSPWGTAGELFF
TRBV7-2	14	CASSLVPGPSPQYF
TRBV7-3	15	CASSRSGTNTGELFF
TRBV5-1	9	CASSLWQYF
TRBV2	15	CASSPSTPTYNEQFF
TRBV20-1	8	CSRDGYTF
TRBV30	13	CAWSDRSDTEAFF
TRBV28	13	CASGRQGFQPQHF
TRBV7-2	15	CASSLYTASNQPQHF
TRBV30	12	CAWGGGGEKLFF
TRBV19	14	CASSPLAENNEQFF
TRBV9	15	CASSVDADNTYEQYF
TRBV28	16	CASAPTGPNSGNTIYF
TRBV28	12	CASLQQGRGQYF
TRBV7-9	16	CASSPGAVINNQPQHF
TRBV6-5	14	CASSRTTGSGEQYF
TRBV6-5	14	CASMSGQSSYEQYF